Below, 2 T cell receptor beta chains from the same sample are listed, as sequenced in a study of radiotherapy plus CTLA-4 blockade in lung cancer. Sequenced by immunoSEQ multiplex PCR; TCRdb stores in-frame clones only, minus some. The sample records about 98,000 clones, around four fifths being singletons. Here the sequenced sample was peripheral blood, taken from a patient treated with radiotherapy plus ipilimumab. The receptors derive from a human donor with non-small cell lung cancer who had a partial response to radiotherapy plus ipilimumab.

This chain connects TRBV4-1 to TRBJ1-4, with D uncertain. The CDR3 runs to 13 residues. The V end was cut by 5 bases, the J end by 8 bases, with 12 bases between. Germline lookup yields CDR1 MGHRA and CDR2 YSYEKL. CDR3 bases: TGCGCCAGCAGCAGAATGACTGGCGAAAAACTGTTTTTT. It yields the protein CASSRMTGEKLFF.

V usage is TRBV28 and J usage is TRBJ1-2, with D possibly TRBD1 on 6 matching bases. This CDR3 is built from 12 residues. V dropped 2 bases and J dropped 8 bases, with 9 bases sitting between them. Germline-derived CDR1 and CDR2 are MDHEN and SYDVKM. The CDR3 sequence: CASSLQGPGYTF. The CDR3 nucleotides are TGTGCCAGCAGTTTACAGGGGCCCGGCTACACCTTC.